This entry lists 25 T cell receptor beta chains sequenced from one sample in a study of beta chain features in type 1 diabetes. These TCRs' antigens remain unknown. What was sequenced were expressed TCRB transcripts, since all of the isolated RNA had been reverse transcribed. Clones were read by immunoSEQ multiplex PCR, and TCRdb kept only the in-frame ones, dropping some. Of roughly 290,000 clones listed, 15% are singletons. General study findings and limits: For Type 1 diabetes patients, all four CD4+ subsets carried TCRB CDR3s that were moderately but significantly shorter.

Sequencing was done on a sample of naive CD4+ T cells from blood. The receptor set was obtained from a young man with type 1 diabetes.

The gene calls are TRBV19 and TRBJ2-1; 9 bases match TRBD2. CDR1 LNHDA and CDR2 SQIVND come from the germline V gene (reference sequence). V lost 2 bases to trimming and J lost 4 bases; unmatched junction nucleotides: 3. The length of the CDR3 is 15 residues. The CDR3 here is CASSIWTSEYNEQFF. CDR3 DNA: TGTGCCAGTAGTATATGGACTAGCGAATACAATGAGCAGTTCTTC.

This clone was picked up a small number of times. V and J are TRBV30 and TRBJ2-7; possibly TRBD2 for D (5 bases). Trimming took 0 bases from V and 0 from J, leaving 9 bases between them. The CDR3 is 14 residues long. The V gene's germline CDR1 is GTSNPN and CDR2 SVGIG (reference sequence). DNA for the CDR3: TGTGCCTGGAGTGTACAAGGACTCTCCTACGAGCAGTACTTC. This encodes CAWSVQGLSYEQYF.

This clone was counted only a few times. The chain carries TRBV5-1 and TRBJ2-3, with D perhaps TRBD2 (5 bases). CDR1 is SGHRS, CDR2 YFSETQ, per germline. Trimming removed 4 bases at V and 0 bases at J, with 9 bases between. The CDR3 is 14 amino acids. The CDR3 DNA follows: TGCGCCAGCAGCACGGGAACTAGCACAGATACGCAGTATTTT. This codes for CASSTGTSTDTQYF.

The rearrangement joins TRBV4-1 to TRBJ2-5, with D perhaps TRBD1 (5 bases). V was trimmed by 1 base and J by 6 bases, leaving 18 bases between them. Germline CDR1 reads MGHRA; CDR2 reads YSYEKL. The CDR3 has 16 residues. For the CDR3, the DNA is TGCGCCAGCAGCCAAGTCGGTCTAGGGGCCCGGAAGACCCAGTACTTC. Protein sequence: CASSQVGLGARKTQYF.

This clone was observed a handful of times. This sequence joins TRBV6-5 and TRBJ2-3; D unresolved. Deletions cut 6 bases from V and 0 bases from J, with 13 bases between. The CDR3 covers 15 residues. From germline, CDR1 is MNHEY and CDR2 SVGAGI. The CDR3 protein is CASSPLVSSTDTQYF. In nucleotides, the CDR3 is TGTGCCAGCAGCCCCCTAGTTAGTAGCACAGATACGCAGTATTTT.

This rearrangement joins TRBV11-2 to TRBJ2-2, with TRBD2 matching over 13 bases. Trimming at V came to 4 bases and at J to 7 bases, leaving 6 bases not matched to a gene. The germline V gene encodes CDR1 SGHAT and CDR2 FQNNGV. This CDR3 is 16 amino acids long. The CDR3 sequence is CASSSLAGGRGGELFF. CDR3 DNA: TGTGCCAGCAGCTCACTAGCGGGGGGGCGTGGCGGGGAGCTGTTTTTT.

V is TRBV13 and J is TRBJ2-2; 8 bases are a match to TRBD1. The CDR3 spans 16 residues. The germline V gene has CDR1 PRHDT and CDR2 FYEKMQ (reference sequence). V lost 5 bases, J lost 0 bases, and 5 bases stayed unmatched. The CDR3 region has the DNA TGTGCCAGCAGCCGAGGACAGGGACCGAACACCGGGGAGCTGTTTTTT. It specifies CASSRGQGPNTGELFF.

There are a few counts of this clone. The rearrangement joins TRBV28 to TRBJ1-2, with TRBD1 matching 7 bases. J lost 2 bases, V lost 6 bases, and 6 bases had no gene match. This CDR3 region has 14 residues. Germline CDR1 and CDR2: MDHEN and SYDVKM. The CDR3 region has the DNA TGTGCCAGCAGGGTGGACAGGAGGAACTATGGCTACACCTTC. Amino acids: CASRVDRRNYGYTF.

The chain uses TRBV30 and TRBJ1-2, with D hard to call. Germline CDR1 GTSNPN, CDR2 SVGIG (reference sequence). This CDR3 spans 14 amino acids. Trimming took off 4 bases at V and 8 bases at J, with 20 bases between the two ends. The CDR3 DNA is TGTGCCTGGACGAGGTACGGGAGACCGGGAGGCTACACCTTC. It specifies CAWTRYGRPGGYTF. Variable domain in full (rest from reference TRBV30 and TRBJ1-2): SQTIHQWPATLVQPVGSPLSLECTVEGTSNPNLYWYRQAAGRGLQLLFYSVGIGQISSEVPQNLSASRPQDRQFILSSKKLLLSDSGFYLCAWTRYGRPGGYTFGSGTRLTVV.

In this sample, this clone turned up a few times. Other DNA sequences in this specimen translate into the identical CDR3. The chain carries TRBV18 and TRBJ2-1; no definite D call. Germline loops: CDR1 KGHSH, CDR2 LQKENI. Trimming shortened V by 6 bases and J by 5 bases, and 11 bases separated the two germline ends. The CDR3 is 13 amino acids. Here the CDR3 reads CASSPSRDNEQFF. In DNA, the CDR3 is TGTGCCAGCTCGCCCTCCCGGGACAATGAGCAGTTCTTC.

The gene calls are TRBV5-1 and TRBJ2-3; TRBD2 is a possible D gene (5 bases). Germline lookup yields CDR1 SGHRS and CDR2 YFSETQ. This CDR3 region has 14 residues. Trimming removed 4 bases from V and 5 bases from J, with 14 bases in between. CDR3 nucleotides: TGCGCCAGCAGCCCTGGAGAGGGCGGAGATACGCAGTATTTT. Residues: CASSPGEGGDTQYF.

This rearrangement joins TRBV6-6 to TRBJ1-2; the D is unclear. Per the germline V gene, CDR1 is MNHNY and CDR2 is SVGAGI (reference sequence). The CDR3 totals 12 residues. V lost 4 bases to trimming and J lost 8 bases, with 11 bases between them. CDR3 loop: CASSSAVRGYTF. The CDR3 DNA reads TGTGCCAGCAGTTCTGCAGTGAGGGGCTACACCTTC.

This clone was observed a few times. V gene TRBV28 combines with J gene TRBJ2-3, with 11 nucleotides matching TRBD2. Germline loops: CDR1 MDHEN, CDR2 SYDVKM. Unmatched junction bases numbered 10, after V lost 6 bases and J lost 2 bases. The CDR3 is 17 amino acids. Here the CDR3 reads CASSLWASGRNTDTQYF. The CDR3 DNA follows: TGTGCCAGCAGCCTATGGGCTAGCGGGAGGAACACAGATACGCAGTATTTT.

The chain uses TRBV29-1 and TRBJ1-1, with D unresolved. V lost 2 bases and J lost 0, with 13 bases in between. The CDR3 contains 15 residues. Germline V gives CDR1 SQVTM, CDR2 ANQGSEA. The DNA of the CDR3 is TGCAGCGTTGAAACCAGGCTTCGCATGAACACTGAAGCTTTCTTT. Translating it yields CSVETRLRMNTEAFF.

This clone has a handful of counts. The J gene is TRBJ2-3, the V gene TRBV9; D uncertain. V lost 4 bases, J lost 7 bases, and 10 bases lay in between. The CDR3 spans 12 residues. The germline gives CDR1 SGDLS, CDR2 YYNGEE. CDR3 in amino acids: CASSSQRHTQYF. CDR3 nucleotide sequence: TGTGCCAGCAGCTCTCAGCGCCATACGCAGTATTTT.

The genes are TRBV5-4 and TRBJ2-6; D is unresolved. V was trimmed by 0 bases and J by 0 bases, leaving 4 bases between them. CDR1 SGHNT and CDR2 YYREEE come from the germline V gene (reference sequence). The CDR3 extends over 15 amino acids. The CDR3 sequence: CASSLGSSGANVLTF. The CDR3 nucleotides read TGTGCCAGCAGCTTGGGTAGCTCTGGGGCCAACGTCCTGACTTTC.

This clone was observed a handful of times. The V call is TRBV6-5, the J call TRBJ2-7; no clear D gene. Trimming cost V 2 bases and J 3 bases, with 11 bases left between them. The germline V gene encodes CDR1 MNHEY and CDR2 SVGAGI. The CDR3 totals 14 residues. Here the CDR3 DNA reads TGTGCCAGCAGTTACAGAGCGAGGAGCTACGAGCAGTACTTC. This translates into CASSYRARSYEQYF.

The genes are TRBV11-2 and TRBJ2-7; TRBD1 matches at 7 bases. The CDR3 has 14 residues. CDR1 and CDR2 from the germline V gene are SGHAT and FQNNGV. V lost 1 base and J lost 4; bases outside the gene matches: 4. In DNA, the CDR3 is TGTGCCAGCAGCTTAGTGTCAGGGGGATACGAGCAGTACTTC. Its translation is CASSLVSGGYEQYF.

This clone was detected a few times. V usage is TRBV7-2 and J usage is TRBJ1-4; D is possibly TRBD1 (5 bases). Germline-derived CDR1 and CDR2 are SGHTA and FQGNSA. The CDR3 runs to 13 residues. V was shortened by 5 bases and J by 5 bases, with 9 bases between the two germline ends. In DNA form, the CDR3 reads TGTGCCAGCAGCCTACGACAGAATGAAAAACTGTTTTTT. This gives the protein CASSLRQNEKLFF.

V and J are TRBV7-2 and TRBJ1-1; D ambiguous. Trimming removed 4 bases from V and 4 bases from J, with 16 bases in between. There are 15 residues in the CDR3. From germline, CDR1 is SGHTA and CDR2 FQGNSA. This CDR3 reads CASSSRSGLGTEAFF. The DNA of the CDR3 is TGTGCCAGCAGCTCCAGATCGGGTCTGGGCACTGAAGCTTTCTTT.

The chain couples TRBV5-4 to TRBJ2-1, with TRBD2 matching over 11 bases. This CDR3 region has 16 residues. The trim removed 3 bases at V and 7 bases at J, leaving 9 bases unmatched. Per germline, CDR1 SGHNT and CDR2 YYREEE (reference sequence). The CDR3 spells CASSWGGTSGRNEQFF. CDR3 sequence (DNA): TGTGCCAGCAGCTGGGGCGGGACTAGCGGAAGGAATGAGCAGTTCTTC.

This clone has more than one count but fewer than ten. The chain combines TRBV30 with TRBJ1-1, with D possibly matching TRBD1 (5 bases). The germline V gene has CDR1 GTSNPN and CDR2 SVGIG (reference sequence). This CDR3 spans 13 amino acids. The V and J ends lost 4 bases and 0 bases respectively, with 9 bases between them. CDR3 sequence: CAWNRGVNTEAFF. CDR3 nucleotide sequence: TGTGCCTGGAATCGGGGGGTGAACACTGAAGCTTTCTTT.

This clone came up a few times. V gene TRBV12-5 combines with J gene TRBJ2-1; 12 bases line up with TRBD2. Germline V gene sequence: CDR1 LGHNT, CDR2 FRNRAP. Trimming removed 2 bases from V and 2 bases from J; junction bases left unmatched: 10. The CDR3 sequence is 19 residues long. DNA of the CDR3: TGTGCTAGTGGTTTGTTCCTAGCGGGAGGGCCAAGTGCCTACAATGAGCAGTTCTTC. It encodes CASGLFLAGGPSAYNEQFF.

The rearrangement uses TRBV19 and TRBJ2-7; D not resolved. The CDR3 consists of 14 residues. Germline-derived CDR1 and CDR2 are LNHDA and SQIVND (reference sequence). With 3 bases removed from V and 3 bases from J, the gap between germline ends came to 12 bases. CDR3 sequence: CASSISPRIYEQYF. The CDR3 nucleotides are TGTGCCAGTAGTATCTCTCCGAGAATCTACGAGCAGTACTTC.

The V call is TRBV9, the J call TRBJ2-3, with TRBD2 matching 7 bases. Per the germline V gene, CDR1 is SGDLS and CDR2 is YYNGEE. The CDR3 covers 18 residues. Losses at the gene ends were 0 bases for V and 1 base for J; bases not matched to a gene: 11. The DNA of the CDR3 is TGTGCCAGCAGCGTAGGGCGGGGAGGAAGCGGGGGCACAGATACGCAGTATTTT. This sequence encodes CASSVGRGGSGGTDTQYF.